This T cell receptor (beta chain) was captured by sequencing in a study of T cell responses to AZD1222 COVID-19 vaccine. The CDR3 runs to 15 residues. CDR1 is SEHNR, CDR2 FQNEAQ, per germline (reference sequence). Trimming removed 3 bases at V and 0 bases at J, with 11 bases between. This clone was seen just once. The protocol was immunoSEQ multiplex PCR, while the TCRdb copy is restricted to in-frame clones and leaves out a portion. The table records about 82,000 clones, 80% to 95% of them present only once. Here the sequenced sample was peripheral blood, taken 28 days after the second AZD1222 dose. This chain connects TRBV7-9 to TRBJ1-2; D not resolved. This receptor was identified in an adult who received the AZD1222 COVID-19 vaccine. The CDR3 DNA reads as TGTGCCAGCAGCTTTTTTCCGCCAGCTAACTATGGCTACACCTTC. Protein sequence: CASSFFPPANYGYTF.